Below, 15 T cell receptor beta chains from the same sample are listed, as sequenced in a study of blood T cells in healthy people across ages. Using a J-beta primer mix together with a sample-barcoded 5' primer, a second PCR was run for roughly 7 to 12 cycles. TCRdb fed the 5' RACE reads into MiXCR, producing one record per CDR3 protein. The repertoire holds some 900,000 distinct CDR3 sequences, with about 44% as singletons. The sequencing sample was made of blood. The source of these receptors is a man aged 25 to 40 in good health.

Turning to this clonotype: A much bigger clone sits one base away, suggesting this may be a read error. The chain is built from TRBV20-1 and TRBJ2-1; D may be TRBD1 or TRBD2 (5 bases each). CDR3 length equals 14 residues. CDR1 is DFQATT, CDR2 SNEGSKA, per germline (reference sequence). V lost 6 bases to trimming and J lost 7 bases, with 19 bases between them. The CDR3 nucleotides read TGCAGTGCCCAATGGGACCCTTTGAGGAATGAGCAGTTCTTC. Amino acids: CSAQWDPLRNEQFF.

J is TRBJ2-7 and V is TRBV12-3 or TRBV12-4; tentative D call: TRBD2 (7 bases). The CDR3 extends over 14 amino acids. V gave up 6 bases and J gave up 5 bases, with 17 bases separating them. This CDR3 reads CASSAAGAYHEQYF. CDR3 bases: TGTGCCAGCAGCGCTGCGGGGGCCTACCACGAGCAGTACTTC.

V is TRBV14 and J is TRBJ1-6; 7 bases match TRBD1. The ends lost 0 bases at V and 10 bases at J; junction bases unmatched: 3. Germline assignment: CDR1 SGHDN and CDR2 FVKESK. The length of the CDR3 is 14 residues. The CDR3 nucleotides read TGTGCCAGCAGCCAAGAATCCAGGGGGTCACCCCTCCACTTT. This sequence encodes CASSQESRGSPLHF.

The chain has TRBV6-2 or TRBV6-3 and TRBJ1-1, with D unresolved. This CDR3 contains 13 residues. Germline-derived CDR1 and CDR2 are MNHEY and SVGEGT. V shed 2 bases and J shed 3 bases, with 7 bases lying between them. The CDR3 spells CASSYGDHTEAFF. The CDR3 coding sequence is TGTGCCAGCAGTTACGGCGACCACACTGAAGCTTTCTTT.

The rearrangement uses TRBV29-1 and TRBJ2-7, with unresolved D. CDR3 size: 12 residues. Germline CDR1 and CDR2: SQVTM and ANQGSEA. V shed 4 bases and J shed 1 base, with 8 bases lying between them. CDR3: CSVGYVSYEQYF. In nucleotides, the CDR3 is TGCAGCGTTGGATATGTTTCCTACGAGCAGTACTTC.

V and J are TRBV6-5 and TRBJ1-2; D might be TRBD1 (6 bases). From germline, CDR1 is MNHEY and CDR2 SVGAGI. CDR3 length equals 15 residues. V lost 2 bases and J lost 4, with 14 bases in between. The CDR3 DNA sequence: TGTGCCAGCAGTTACCGAGCGACAGGTCCCTATGGCTACACCTTC. Translating gives CASSYRATGPYGYTF.

This clonotype has more than one count but fewer than ten. The gene calls are TRBV10-3 and TRBJ1-6; TRBD1 matches at 7 bases. V gave up 3 bases and J gave up 9 bases; unmatched junction bases: 5. Germline V gene data show CDR1 as ENHRY and CDR2 as SYGVKD. This CDR3 spans 14 amino acids. For the CDR3, the DNA is TGTGCCATCAGTGATGGGGACAGAGGTTCACCCCTCCACTTT. This encodes CAISDGDRGSPLHF.

The J gene is TRBJ1-1, the V gene TRBV7-9; TRBD1 might be the D (6 bases). Germline V gives CDR1 SEHNR, CDR2 FQNEAQ (reference sequence). Trimming shortened V by 10 bases and J by 4 bases, and 16 bases separated the two germline ends. This CDR3 contains 13 residues. The CDR3 reads CATQRGASTEAFF. The CDR3 nucleotides read TGTGCCACCCAACGGGGGGCAAGCACTGAAGCTTTCTTT.

The rearrangement joins TRBV3-1 to TRBJ2-7, with D possibly being TRBD1 (6 bases). Germline values: CDR1 LGHDT, CDR2 YNNKEL (reference sequence). V lost 1 base and J lost 3, with 10 bases in between. The CDR3 sequence is 14 residues long. Written as DNA, the CDR3 is TGTGCCAGCAGCCAAGGCGACAGGATCTACGAGCAGTACTTC. Its translation: CASSQGDRIYEQYF.

The chain employs TRBV5-5 and TRBJ2-3; D gene unclear. The CDR3 totals 15 residues. Germline V lookup: CDR1 SGHKS, CDR2 YYEKEE (reference sequence). The ends were cut back, 1 base at V and 0 bases at J, with 9 bases in the middle. DNA for the CDR3: TGTGCCAGCAGCTTGTACCAGCTTAGCACAGATACGCAGTATTTT. It specifies CASSLYQLSTDTQYF.

This rearrangement joins TRBV3-1 to TRBJ2-7; TRBD2 might be the D (5 bases). The CDR3 loop spans 13 amino acids. CDR1 and CDR2 from the germline V gene are LGHDT and YNNKEL (reference sequence). V was trimmed by 5 bases and J by 4 bases, leaving 12 bases between them. CDR3 DNA: TGTGCCAGCAGCGGAGGCTACTTATACGAGCAGTACTTC. It translates to CASSGGYLYEQYF.

V and J are TRBV7-8 and TRBJ2-3; the D is unclear. In germline, CDR1 is SGHVS, CDR2 FQNEAQ. The CDR3 totals 11 residues. V shed 7 bases and J shed 6 bases, with 8 bases lying between them. The CDR3 here is CASNPRDTQYF. DNA of the CDR3: TGTGCCAGCAACCCTCGCGATACGCAGTATTTT.

This clonotype occurred a few times. CDR3 sequence reads: CASSDRLKVAGVNTEAFF. Written as DNA, the CDR3 is TGTGCCAGCAGCGACAGGTTAAAAGTGGCAGGGGTGAACACTGAAGCTTTCTTT. The genes are TRBV7-9 and TRBJ1-1; TRBD1 is a possible D gene (6 bases). The V gene lost 5 bases and the J gene lost 0 bases, with 22 bases spanning the gap. There are 18 residues in the CDR3. Germline lookup yields CDR1 SEHNR and CDR2 FQNEAQ (reference sequence). Variable domain in full (rest from reference TRBV7-9 and TRBJ1-1): DTGVSQNPRHKITKRGQNVTFRCDPISEHNRLYWYRQTLGQGPEFLTYFQNEAQLEKSRLLSDRFSAERPKGSFSTLEIQRTEQGDSAMYLCASSDRLKVAGVNTEAFFGQGTRLTVV.

The sample holds one count of this clonotype. V is TRBV10-3 and J is TRBJ2-1; 7 nucleotides match TRBD2. Per the germline V gene, CDR1 is ENHRY and CDR2 is SYGVKD. The CDR3 runs to 15 residues. The J segment lost 2 bases and the V segment lost 0 bases, leaving 1 base of the junction unmatched. DNA for the CDR3: TGTGCCATCAGTGAGTCCCGGGGGGCCTACAATGAGCAGTTCTTC. Protein sequence: CAISESRGAYNEQFF.

The chain combines TRBV20-1 with TRBJ1-1; possible D gene TRBD1, 5 bases. V lost 0 bases, J lost 6 bases, and 11 bases lay in between. This CDR3 has 13 amino acids. Looked up from germline, CDR1 is DFQATT and CDR2 is SNEGSKA (reference sequence). CDR3: CSARDLGGPEAFF. CDR3 nucleotide sequence: TGCAGTGCTAGAGATCTGGGGGGTCCTGAAGCTTTCTTT.